This is a list of T cell receptor beta chains from one sample in a study of blood T cell repertoires in COVID-19. Clones were sequenced by immunoSEQ multiplex PCR, and TCRdb holds only the in-frame ones, with some missing. Among about 210,000 clones listed, 86% were seen once. Sample: peripheral blood. The origin of the receptors is a woman aged 70-85 years with acute or convalescent COVID-19. CDR3s include the opening cysteine and the closing phenylalanine or tryptophan. A D gene is named only where the DNA matches it firmly. The size entry is marked missing in some rows and otherwise reads once, few, many or a size class.

d_gene	j_gene	v_gene	len	abundance	CDR3nt	CDR3aa
.	TRBJ1-1	TRBV3-1/TRBV3-2	14	few	TGTGCCAGCAGCCCCGACAGTTTGAACACTGAAGCTTTCTTT	CASSPDSLNTEAFF
TRBD2	TRBJ2-7	TRBV3-1/TRBV3-2	15	.	TGTGCCAGCAGCCTGGGACTAGCGGGGACCTACGAGCAGTACTTC	CASSLGLAGTYEQYF
.	TRBJ2-4	TRBV11-3	14	few	TGTGCCAGCAGCAAGGGGGCGGGAAGGGACATTCAGTACTTC	CASSKGAGRDIQYF
.	TRBJ1-4	TRBV5-6	13	few	TGTGCCAGCAGCTCGCCCAATCAGGAAAAACTGTTTTTT	CASSSPNQEKLFF
.	TRBJ1-1	TRBV10-3	13	.	TGTGCCATCAGTGAAGGCAGGGTCACTGAAGCTTTCTTT	CAISEGRVTEAFF
TRBD2	TRBJ2-7	TRBV5-1	17	few	TGCGCCAGCAGCCCCGGGACTAGCGGGAGGGTTTCCTACGAGCAGTACTTC	CASSPGTSGRVSYEQYF
.	TRBJ1-3	TRBV4-1	15	.	TGCGCCAGCAAACCGACTTTCGACTCTGGAAACACCATATATTTT	CASKPTFDSGNTIYF
TRBD2	TRBJ2-3	TRBV29-1	14	.	TGCAGCGTTGTGGAAGCGGGGACGACAGATACGCAGTATTTT	CSVVEAGTTDTQYF
TRBD2	TRBJ2-7	TRBV5-1	17	.	TGCGCCAGCAGCTTGGTGGCAGGACTAGCGAACTCCTACGAGCAGTACTTC	CASSLVAGLANSYEQYF
.	TRBJ2-3	TRBV19	17	few	TGTGCCAGTAGACCCGTCCTGGGCCAGCTTCGTTCCGATACGCAGTATTTT	CASRPVLGQLRSDTQYF
.	TRBJ1-1	TRBV18	13	.	TGTGCCAGCTCACCTTCTGGGAGTACTGAAGCTTTCTTT	CASSPSGSTEAFF
TRBD1	TRBJ2-7	TRBV12-3/TRBV12-4	11	.	TGTGCCAGCACGACAGGGTTCGGGCAGTACTTC	CASTTGFGQYF
.	TRBJ1-2	TRBV3-1/TRBV3-2	15	.	TGTGCCAGCAGCCAAGAGGCAGGGATTATCGATGGCTACACCTTC	CASSQEAGIIDGYTF
.	TRBJ2-2	TRBV7-2	14	.	TGTGCCAGCAGCTTAGTGCCCGGCACCGGGGAGCTGTTTTTT	CASSLVPGTGELFF
TRBD2	TRBJ2-2	TRBV5-4	17	.	TGTGCCAGCAGCGGGACTAGCGGGGGGGCCCACACCGGGGAGCTGTTTTTT	CASSGTSGGAHTGELFF
.	TRBJ2-1	TRBV11-2	15	.	TGTGCCAGCAGCCCGACCGCAGGGGTGGACAATGAGCAGTTCTTC	CASSPTAGVDNEQFF
TRBD1	TRBJ2-6	TRBV18	17	.	TGTGCCAGCTCACCATTGGACAGGGGCTCTGGGGCCAACGTCCTGACTTTC	CASSPLDRGSGANVLTF
TRBD1	TRBJ2-7	TRBV2	15	.	TGTGCCAGCAGTGCTAACAGGGGGCTGACCTACGAGCAGTACTTC	CASSANRGLTYEQYF
TRBD1	TRBJ2-2	TRBV19	14	once	TGTGCCAGTAGGCGGGACAGGGGGACCGGGGAGCTGTTTTTT	CASRRDRGTGELFF
TRBD1	TRBJ1-4	TRBV2	15	.	TGTGCCAGCAGTGAATGGGACAGGGTTTATGAAAAACTGTTTTTT	CASSEWDRVYEKLFF
.	TRBJ1-3	TRBV4-2	17	.	TGTGCCAGCAGCCAAGTTAGTTCGGGGGGCAGTGGAAACACCATATATTTT	CASSQVSSGGSGNTIYF
TRBD1	TRBJ2-7	TRBV6-1	16	.	TGTGCCAGCAGTGAAGCGCTGGGACAGGGGGTTAGGGAGCAGTACTTC	CASSEALGQGVREQYF
TRBD1	TRBJ2-7	TRBV5-1	14	.	TGCGCCAGCAGCCCGTGGACAGGGGGAAACGAGCAGTACTTC	CASSPWTGGNEQYF
.	TRBJ1-2	TRBV2	12	.	TGTGCCAGCAGGCCAGCAGGGTATGGCTACACCTTC	CASRPAGYGYTF
TRBD2	TRBJ2-1	TRBV7-3	16	.	TGTGCCAGCAGCTACTCCGGGACTAGCGGATACAATGAGCAGTTCTTC	CASSYSGTSGYNEQFF
.	TRBJ2-7	TRBV9	14	once	TGTGCCAGCAGCCCCCGGGACTTACCCTACGAGCAGTACTTC	CASSPRDLPYEQYF
.	TRBJ1-1	TRBV11-3	13	.	TGTGCCAGCAGTTTTAACCAGGCCACTGAAGCTTTCTTT	CASSFNQATEAFF
.	TRBJ2-3	TRBV18	16	.	TGTGCCAGCTCACCACTACACGCGCCAGGGACAGATACGCAGTATTTT	CASSPLHAPGTDTQYF
TRBD1	TRBJ1-4	TRBV7-9	14	once	TGTGCCAGCAGTTTGGACAGGTTGCATGAAAAACTGTTTTTT	CASSLDRLHEKLFF
.	TRBJ1-1	TRBV5-1	13	.	TGCGCCAGCAGCTTAGGGGGTATCACTGAAGCTTTCTTT	CASSLGGITEAFF
.	TRBJ2-7	TRBV28	15	once	TGTGCCAGCAGTTTATCGGCCAGGGCCTTGTCCGGGCAGTACTTC	CASSLSARALSGQYF
.	TRBJ1-1	TRBV12-3/TRBV12-4	12	once	TGTGCCAGCAGTTTAATCTCGACTGAAGCTTTCTTT	CASSLISTEAFF
TRBD2	TRBJ2-1	TRBV9	15	.	TGTGCCAGCAGCGTAGCAGGGCGGGGGTACAATGAGCAGTTCTTC	CASSVAGRGYNEQFF
TRBD2	TRBJ2-7	TRBV3-1/TRBV3-2	13	.	TGTGCCAGCGGATTAGCGGGAGGGAACGAGCAGTACTTC	CASGLAGGNEQYF
TRBD2	TRBJ2-7	TRBV7-2	18	.	TGTGCCAGCAGCTTAAGGTTAGCGGGGTTGCGAGCCTCCTACGAGCAGTACTTC	CASSLRLAGLRASYEQYF
.	TRBJ2-2	TRBV24-1	15	.	TGTGCCACCAGTGATCCTCGGGCGAACACCGGGGAGCTGTTTTTT	CATSDPRANTGELFF
.	TRBJ2-5	TRBV7-7	13	.	TGTGCCAGCAGCTTAGACAGGCAAGAGACCCAGTACTTC	CASSLDRQETQYF
.	TRBJ1-1	TRBV2	16	.	TGTGCCAGCAGTGAACAACTTGGGGTAGCGGGCACTGAAGCTTTCTTT	CASSEQLGVAGTEAFF
.	TRBJ2-7	TRBV27	14	.	TGTGCCAGCAGTTTTAAGGGGAAGTTTTACGAGCAGTACTTC	CASSFKGKFYEQYF
.	TRBJ1-2	TRBV28	13	.	TGTGCCAGCAAAGAAGCGCCGAGGAATGGCTACACCTTC	CASKEAPRNGYTF
.	TRBJ2-1	TRBV5-1	16	.	TGCGCCAGCAGCCCTGAACGACCGGGCGGGTGGAATGAGCAGTTCTTC	CASSPERPGGWNEQFF
.	TRBJ2-7	TRBV3-1/TRBV3-2	14	.	TGTGCCAGCAGCCAGCGGGACCCTAATCTTGGGCAGTACTTC	CASSQRDPNLGQYF
TRBD1	TRBJ1-3	TRBV18	13	.	TGTGCCAGCTCGCGGGACAGTGGAAACACCATATATTTT	CASSRDSGNTIYF
TRBD1	TRBJ1-2	TRBV5-1	14	few	TGCGCCAGCAGCATTAGACAGGGCGAGCAGGGCTACACCTTC	CASSIRQGEQGYTF
TRBD1	TRBJ1-3	TRBV2	15	.	TGTGCCAGCAGTCAGGGACAGGGATTAGGAAACACCATATATTTT	CASSQGQGLGNTIYF
.	TRBJ1-2	TRBV19	13	.	TGTGCCAGTAAGGACAGCCCTTGGGATGGCTACACCTTC	CASKDSPWDGYTF
TRBD2	TRBJ2-1	TRBV6-2/TRBV6-3	15	once	TGTGCCAGCAGACCTGGGACTAGCGCCTACAATGAGCAGTTCTTC	CASRPGTSAYNEQFF
.	TRBJ2-3	TRBV11-3	14	.	TGTGCCAGCGGACGTGCGGGGCTCACAGATACGCAGTATTTT	CASGRAGLTDTQYF
.	TRBJ2-1	TRBV4-2	13	few	TGTGCCAGCAGCCAAGGAGGGCAGCCAGAGCAGTTCTTC	CASSQGGQPEQFF
.	TRBJ2-2	TRBV3-1/TRBV3-2	15	.	TGTGCCAGCAGCCTGCTAGCGTATAACACCGGGGAGCTGTTTTTT	CASSLLAYNTGELFF